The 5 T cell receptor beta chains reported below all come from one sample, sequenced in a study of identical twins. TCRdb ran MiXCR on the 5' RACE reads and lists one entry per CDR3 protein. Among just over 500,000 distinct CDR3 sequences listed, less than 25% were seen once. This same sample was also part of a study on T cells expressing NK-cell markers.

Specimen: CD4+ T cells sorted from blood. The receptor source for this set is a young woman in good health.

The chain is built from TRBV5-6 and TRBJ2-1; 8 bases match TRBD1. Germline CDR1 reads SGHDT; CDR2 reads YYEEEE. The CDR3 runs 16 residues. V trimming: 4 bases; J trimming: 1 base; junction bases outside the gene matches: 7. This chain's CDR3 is CASSRRTGWSYNEQFF. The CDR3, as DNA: TGTGCCAGCAGCCGCAGGACAGGGTGGTCCTACAATGAGCAGTTCTTC.

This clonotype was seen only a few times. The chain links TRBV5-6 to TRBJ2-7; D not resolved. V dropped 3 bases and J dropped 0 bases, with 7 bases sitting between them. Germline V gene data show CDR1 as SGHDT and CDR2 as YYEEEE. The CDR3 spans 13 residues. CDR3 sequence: CASSSPSSYEQYF. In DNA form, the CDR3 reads TGTGCCAGCAGCTCCCCGAGCTCCTACGAGCAGTACTTC.

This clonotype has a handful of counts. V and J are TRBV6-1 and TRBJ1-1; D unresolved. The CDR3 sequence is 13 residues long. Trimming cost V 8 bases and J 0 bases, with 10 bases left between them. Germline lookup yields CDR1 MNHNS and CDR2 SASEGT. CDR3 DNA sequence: TGTGCCAGCCAGCTGGGAGTGAACACTGAAGCTTTCTTT. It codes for CASQLGVNTEAFF.

The CDR3 sequence: CASSSGVPETQYF. CDR3 DNA: TGCGCCAGCAGCTCAGGAGTTCCTGAGACCCAGTACTTC. This chain uses TRBV5-1 with TRBJ2-5; D unresolved. The germline gives CDR1 SGHRS, CDR2 YFSETQ. This CDR3 is 13 amino acids long. Trimming took 3 bases from V and 5 from J, leaving 11 bases between them.

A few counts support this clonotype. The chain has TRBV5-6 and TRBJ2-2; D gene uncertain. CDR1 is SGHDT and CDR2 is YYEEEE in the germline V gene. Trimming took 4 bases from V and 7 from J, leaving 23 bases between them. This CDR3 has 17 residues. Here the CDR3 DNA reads TGTGCCAGCAGCCACAGAGGTATTGCGGTGGAAATCGGGGAGCTGTTTTTT. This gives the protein CASSHRGIAVEIGELFF.